The rows below give T cell receptor beta chains drawn from one sample of a study of blood T cell repertoires in COVID-19. Measured with immunoSEQ multiplex PCR; TCRdb has only the in-frame clones, and not every one. The data hold 200,000 to 250,000 clones, with 65% to 90% observed a single time. The material sequenced was peripheral blood. These receptors were obtained from a man of 80 years or more with acute or convalescent COVID-19. Each CDR3 is given with its conserved first and last residue.

J | V | CDR3
TRBJ1-5 | TRBV3-1/TRBV3-2 | CASSQVAGNQPQHF
TRBJ2-5 | TRBV3-1/TRBV3-2 | CASSQEKFLAGVATQYF
TRBJ1-1 | TRBV19 | CASSAQDRGRSEAFF
TRBJ2-7 | TRBV28 | CASSSGTSPYEQYF
TRBJ2-2 | TRBV19 | CASSPRTGRAGELFF
TRBJ2-5 | TRBV5-4 | CASSFFSETQYF
TRBJ2-7 | TRBV19 | CASSSSSGSSEQYF
TRBJ1-1 | TRBV19 | CASSIVSAGDTEAFF
TRBJ1-1 | TRBV7-2 | CASSFAGQGPFF
TRBJ2-7 | TRBV11-2 | CASGVSGSFYEQYF
TRBJ1-2 | TRBV6-5 | CASRFGQGANYGYTF
TRBJ2-7 | TRBV6-1 | CASSEEQGMAYEQYF
TRBJ1-1 | TRBV5-1 | CASTTGKNTEAFF
TRBJ1-5 | TRBV18 | CASSPTPVNQPQHF
TRBJ2-3 | TRBV20-1 | CSASGRSVSTDTQYF
TRBJ2-7 | TRBV28 | CASSPPRTSSNPSYEQYF
TRBJ2-7 | TRBV11-2 | CASSFGTGDPYEQYF
TRBJ2-7 | TRBV6-6 | CASSYRESYEQYF
TRBJ1-2 | TRBV4-2 | CASTSPTGSGYTF
TRBJ2-3 | TRBV14 | CASSQLGVGPLADTQYF
TRBJ2-1 | TRBV2 | CAEGSRGGGNEQFF
TRBJ2-1 | TRBV4-1 | CASSQTSLDEQFF
TRBJ1-1 | TRBV6-1 | CASSDRQGAEAFF
TRBJ1-2 | TRBV11-2 | CASSLDRGAGYTF
TRBJ1-4 | TRBV28 | CASSLWGTGANEKLFF
TRBJ2-7 | TRBV28 | CASSLGTKRHEQYF
TRBJ2-1 | TRBV5-1 | CASSTGLAGGLSSYNEQFF
TRBJ2-7 | TRBV28 | CASSYLDRVSYEQYF
TRBJ2-2 | TRBV11-3 | CASTKGTPITGELFF
TRBJ1-1 | TRBV6-5 | CASSYSDTANTEAFF
TRBJ2-2 | TRBV6-5 | CASYSGGTGELFF
TRBJ2-3 | TRBV6-2/TRBV6-3 | CASSYPPEGPDTQYF
TRBJ1-4 | TRBV12-5 | CASGLVLTDSLSNEKLFF
TRBJ2-5 | TRBV21-1 | CASSKAGLAGLQETQYF
TRBJ1-1 | TRBV29-1 | CSGGAGRNTEAFF
TRBJ2-1 | TRBV7-2 | CASSPRARTSGYNEQFF
TRBJ1-2 | TRBV24-1 | CATSGGQFFGYTF
TRBJ1-1 | TRBV7-2 | CASSQGYGRGTEAFF
TRBJ2-1 | TRBV18 | CASSPRAGEYNEQFF
TRBJ2-3 | TRBV30 | CAWTLSPAGGTDTQYF
TRBJ2-4 | TRBV5-1 | CASSRTGAYLAKNIQYF
TRBJ2-1 | TRBV11-3 | CASSSGEISYNEQFF
TRBJ1-2 | TRBV14 | CASSQVSGEIGYGYTF
TRBJ1-6 | TRBV2 | CASSGQGAMLASPLHF
TRBJ1-5 | TRBV19 | CASSPQRAGNQPQHF
TRBJ2-1 | TRBV12-3/TRBV12-4 | CASSLRGLGEQFF
TRBJ2-2 | TRBV30 | CAWETPLAGGSFEELFF
TRBJ1-4 | TRBV4-3 | CASSQGRQGWEKLFF
TRBJ2-1 | TRBV7-2 | CASSLGGAGANEQFF
TRBJ2-7 | TRBV19 | CASRGLAGVGYEQYF
TRBJ2-5 | TRBV7-2 | CASSLRAAETQYF
TRBJ2-2 | TRBV5-1 | CASSVGGTAATGELFF
TRBJ2-1 | TRBV18 | CASSEGQGTYNEQFF